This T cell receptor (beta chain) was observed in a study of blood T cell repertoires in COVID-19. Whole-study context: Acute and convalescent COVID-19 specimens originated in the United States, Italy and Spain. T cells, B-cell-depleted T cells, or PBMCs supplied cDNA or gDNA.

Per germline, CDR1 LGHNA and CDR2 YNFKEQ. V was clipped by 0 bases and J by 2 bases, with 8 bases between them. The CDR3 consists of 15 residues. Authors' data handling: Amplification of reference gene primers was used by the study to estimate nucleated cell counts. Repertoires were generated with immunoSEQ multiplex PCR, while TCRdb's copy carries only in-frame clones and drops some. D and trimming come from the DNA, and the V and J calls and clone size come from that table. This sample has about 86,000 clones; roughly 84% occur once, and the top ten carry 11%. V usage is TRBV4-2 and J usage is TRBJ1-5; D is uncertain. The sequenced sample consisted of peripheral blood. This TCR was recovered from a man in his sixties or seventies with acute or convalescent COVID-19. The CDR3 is CASSQDEAGNQPQHF. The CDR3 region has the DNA TGTGCCAGCAGCCAAGACGAGGCAGGCAATCAGCCCCAGCATTTT.